The clone carrying this TCR beta chain came up a few times. This sample is drawn from a study of T-cell memory formation after mild COVID-19. Trimming cost V 3 bases and J 5 bases; bases outside gene matches: 13. CDR3 length: 17 amino acids. Germline V gene lookup returns CDR1 SGHRS and CDR2 YFSETQ. Each CDR3 protein gets one entry after TCRdb re-called the 5' RACE reads with MiXCR. The sample lists more than 450,000 distinct CDR3 sequences; about a sixth were seen once. The rearrangement joins TRBV5-1 to TRBJ2-1, with TRBD2 matching over 8 bases. Sample: PBMCs or a T cell subset sorted from them (not recorded which). The sequence came from an adult woman who had mild COVID-19 (a few samples of this study predate the infection). Cell type and time point are not known. This CDR3 is CASSSPAGGGYNNEQFF. DNA of the CDR3: TGCGCCAGCAGCTCCCCGGCGGGGGGAGGGTATAACAATGAGCAGTTCTTC.